This TCR beta chain was captured in a study of identical twins. This clonotype was counted between two and nine times. V was pared by 1 base and J by 0 bases, with 2 bases of the junction left unmatched. The germline gives CDR1 DFQATT, CDR2 SNEGSKA (reference sequence). The CDR3 consists of 15 residues. One entry per CDR3 protein, called by TCRdb with MiXCR from the 5' RACE reads. This table holds 450,000 to 600,000 distinct CDR3 sequences, around 22% found once. These same records also appear under a second study, on yellow fever vaccine responses in identical twins.

Material for sequencing was CD4+ T cells sorted from blood. The receptor's source is a woman aged 18-35 years in good health. This chain connects TRBV20-1 to TRBJ2-2, with 7 bases that match TRBD1. CDR3 nucleotides: TGCAGTGCTAGAGTGGGGACAGCGAACACCGGGGAGCTGTTTTTT. This codes for CSARVGTANTGELFF.